Listed here are 19 T cell receptor beta chains from one sample, sequenced in a study of spatial heterogeneity in lung cancer. From the 5' RACE reads, TCRdb called clonotypes with MiXCR, one entry per CDR3 protein. Here the sample spans 2,800 or so distinct CDR3 sequences, under 55% being singletons. The time point was: sample taken at primary tumor resection. These TCRs are of unknown antigen specificity. Study-level points and caveats: How many expanded intratumoral alpha and beta TCRs were present tracked the tumor mutation count, which was a count of nonsynonymous mutations.

Here the sequenced sample was lung tumor tissue, taken at surgery. These receptor sequences come from a male donor with early-stage non-small cell lung cancer.

By its share, this clonotype is medium-sized (0.01 to 0.1%). This beta chain is off target for a library built for alpha chains, so its abundance means little. V is TRBV7-2 and J is TRBJ2-2, with 9 positions matching TRBD2. With 1 base clipped from V and 6 bases from J, the junction kept 3 bases outside the gene matches. This CDR3 spans 15 amino acids. Germline V gene lookup returns CDR1 SGHTA and CDR2 FQGNSA. The CDR3 loop is CASSLGSGRSGELFF. In DNA form, the CDR3 reads TGTGCCAGCAGCTTAGGGAGCGGGAGGTCCGGGGAGCTGTTTTTT.

On this clonotype: This beta chain is an unintended read in a library built for alpha chains; its size means little. DNA of the CDR3: TGTGCCAGCAGTAGGAACGACGACTTCCGACCCTCCTACGAGCAGTACTTC. It translates to CASSRNDDFRPSYEQYF. The V and J genes are TRBV28 and TRBJ2-7; no firm D call. Trimming shortened V by 5 bases and J by 0 bases, and 20 bases separated the two germline ends. Germline V gives CDR1 MDHEN, CDR2 SYDVKM. The CDR3 is made up of 17 amino acids.

About this clonotype itself: A library made for alpha chains picked up this beta chain off target, so its size means little. J is TRBJ2-3 and V is TRBV29-1; 7 bases are shared with TRBD1. The CDR3 is 16 amino acids. V trimming: 1 base; J trimming: 4 bases; junction bases outside the gene matches: 11. Germline assignment: CDR1 SQVTM and CDR2 ANQGSEA. The CDR3 region is CSVEGTRTGAADTQYF. The CDR3 bases are TGCAGCGTTGAAGGAACCCGAACAGGGGCCGCAGATACGCAGTATTTT.

This clonotype appeared a few times. This beta chain is an off-target read within a library intended for alpha chains, so its frequency means little. V is TRBV5-6 and J is TRBJ2-5; D is perhaps TRBD2 (5 bases). The germline CDR1 and CDR2 sequences are SGHDT and YYEEEE. The CDR3 loop spans 15 amino acids. Trimming shortened V by 0 bases and J by 1 base, and 10 bases separated the two germline ends. CDR3 DNA sequence: TGTGCCAGCAGCTTGGAAGGACTCGTCCAAGAGACCCAGTACTTC. As protein: CASSLEGLVQETQYF.

Concerning this clonotype: This beta chain slipped into a library made for alpha chains as a stray read, so its size is not meaningful. The chain recombines TRBV5-1 with TRBJ1-1, with D hard to call. The germline V and J ends were trimmed by 0 bases and 4 bases, with 7 bases remaining between them. CDR1 is SGHRS, CDR2 YFSETQ, per germline. There are 13 residues in the CDR3. The CDR3 is CASSLVFSTEAFF. Written as DNA, the CDR3 is TGCGCCAGCAGCTTGGTATTCTCCACTGAAGCTTTCTTT.

As for this clonotype: This beta chain is an unintended read in a library built for alpha chains; its size means little. This CDR3 is CASSPKRRVGDEQFF. The CDR3 DNA reads as TGTGCCAGCAGCCCAAAGCGGCGGGTTGGCGATGAGCAGTTCTTC. The chain couples TRBV7-9 to TRBJ2-1; TRBD2 is a possible D gene (5 bases). V was shortened by 5 bases and J by 8 bases, with 19 bases between the two germline ends. Looked up from germline, CDR1 is SEHNR and CDR2 is FQNEAQ (reference sequence). This CDR3 has 15 residues.

Relative to its sample, this clonotype is medium-sized. This beta chain is an unintended read in a library built for alpha chains; its size means little. CDR3 nucleotide sequence: TGTGCCAGCAGTAAAATAGAGGGTGTGCAGTATTTT. It yields the protein CASSKIEGVQYF. The V and J genes are TRBV2 and TRBJ2-3; TRBD2 might be the D (5 bases). The CDR3 sequence is 12 residues long. Germline lookup yields CDR1 SNHLY and CDR2 FYNNEI. Trimming took off 5 bases at V and 11 bases at J, with 14 bases between the two ends.

This clonotype is categorized as medium-sized. This beta chain is an off-target read within a library intended for alpha chains, so its frequency means little. The chain uses TRBV28 and TRBJ2-6, with 10 positions matching TRBD2. Germline CDR1 and CDR2: MDHEN and SYDVKM. There are 17 residues in the CDR3. V was clipped by 3 bases and J by 1 base; unmatched bases: 3. This chain's CDR3 is CASSFGSGRSGANVLTF. CDR3 nucleotide sequence: TGTGCCAGCAGTTTCGGTAGCGGGAGGTCTGGGGCCAACGTCCTGACTTTC.

In this sample, this clonotype turned up a few times. With the library built for alpha chains, this beta chain is off target and its frequency is not meaningful. The chain combines TRBV7-2 with TRBJ2-3; D call uncertain. The CDR3 totals 12 residues. Trimming stripped 2 bases from V and 4 bases from J, with 4 bases between. Germline V gene data show CDR1 as SGHTA and CDR2 as FQGNSA. This chain's CDR3 is CASSLYADTQYF. CDR3 coding DNA: TGTGCCAGCAGCTTATATGCAGATACGCAGTATTTT.

By share, this clonotype counts as medium-sized. This beta chain is a stray read from a library made for alpha chains; its abundance is not meaningful. The chain recombines TRBV5-6 with TRBJ2-5, with D perhaps TRBD1 (5 bases). The CDR3 loop spans 15 amino acids. Germline CDR1 reads SGHDT; CDR2 reads YYEEEE. With 4 bases removed from V and 7 bases from J, the gap between germline ends came to 20 bases. In DNA form, the CDR3 reads TGTGCCAGCAGCCCCGACCAGGGTTATTCCGGGACCCAGTACTTC. Protein product: CASSPDQGYSGTQYF.

Comment on this clonotype: This beta chain appears as a stray read in a library generated for alpha chains; its size is not informative. The chain carries TRBV28 and TRBJ2-1, with D hard to call. The CDR3 has 13 amino acids. Looked up from germline, CDR1 is MDHEN and CDR2 is SYDVKM. Trimming left V 8 bases short and J 8 bases short, with 16 bases between. This CDR3 reads CASSSAPLDEQFF. CDR3 sequence (DNA): TGTGCCAGCTCGTCCGCGCCTCTAGATGAGCAGTTCTTC.

Concerning this clonotype itself: As an off-target read in a library built for alpha chains, this beta chain has a frequency of little significance. The chain recombines TRBV7-2 with TRBJ2-3; D not certain. This CDR3 is 13 amino acids long. V dropped 1 base and J dropped 4 bases, with 6 bases sitting between them. Per the germline V gene, CDR1 is SGHTA and CDR2 is FQGNSA. The CDR3 region has the DNA TGTGCCAGCAGCTTAGGCTCGTCAGATACGCAGTATTTT. It encodes CASSLGSSDTQYF.

Only a few counts were recorded for this clonotype. This beta chain appears as a stray read in a library generated for alpha chains; its size is not informative. This chain links TRBV4-3 with TRBJ2-3; unclear D gene. Trimming shortened V by 1 base and J by 2 bases, and 10 bases separated the two germline ends. The CDR3 has 15 amino acids. Per germline, CDR1 LGHNA and CDR2 YSLEER. CDR3 protein: CASSQGGGYTDTQYF. Here the CDR3 DNA reads TGCGCCAGCAGCCAAGGGGGTGGCTACACAGATACGCAGTATTTT.

This clonotype showed up many times. Since it is a stray read in a library aimed at alpha chains, this beta chain has a size that is not meaningful. This chain uses TRBV20-1 with TRBJ2-5; TRBD1 matches 12 bases. Germline CDR1 reads DFQATT; CDR2 reads SNEGSKA (reference sequence). With 2 bases clipped from V and 5 bases from J, the junction kept 6 bases outside the gene matches. The CDR3 totals 15 residues. DNA for the CDR3: TGCAGTGCTAGAACCCCCGGGACAGGGGGCGAGACCCAGTACTTC. This translates into CSARTPGTGGETQYF.

Note on this clonotype: Since it is a stray read in a library aimed at alpha chains, this beta chain has a size that is not meaningful. The gene calls are TRBV20-1 and TRBJ1-5, with D unclear. Deletions cut 6 bases from V and 2 bases from J, with 11 bases between. This CDR3 has 13 residues. Germline CDR1 is DFQATT and CDR2 is SNEGSKA (reference sequence). The CDR3 DNA follows: TGCAGTGCAGGGATGGTGGGCAATCAGCCCCAGCATTTT. Translated: CSAGMVGNQPQHF.

Comment on this clonotype: This beta chain turned up in a library designed for alpha chains; as an off-target read, its abundance says little. V usage is TRBV20-1 and J usage is TRBJ2-3; no clear D. Trimming took off 0 bases at V and 9 bases at J, with 7 bases between the two ends. The CDR3 runs to 11 residues. The germline V gene encodes CDR1 DFQATT and CDR2 SNEGSKA (reference sequence). The CDR3 sequence: CSARDPPTQYF. The DNA of the CDR3 is TGCAGTGCTAGAGACCCTCCAACGCAGTATTTT.

In its sample, this clonotype is medium-sized (0.01 to 0.1%). Within a library made for alpha chains, this beta chain is off target, and its count is uninformative. The rearrangement uses TRBV7-2 and TRBJ2-1; no clear D gene. The germline V gene has CDR1 SGHTA and CDR2 FQGNSA. The CDR3 length is 12 residues. V shed 2 bases and J shed 2 bases, with 1 base lying between them. The CDR3: CASSLTYNEQFF. CDR3 in DNA: TGTGCCAGCAGCTTAACCTACAATGAGCAGTTCTTC.

This clonotype qualifies as medium-sized (0.01 to 0.1%). Because this beta chain is a stray read in a library intended to capture alpha chains, its abundance should not be given much weight. J is TRBJ2-1 and V is TRBV10-3, with D unclear. Looked up from germline, CDR1 is ENHRY and CDR2 is SYGVKD. Trimming pared 4 bases from V and 0 bases from J, leaving 10 bases between. The CDR3 runs to 15 residues. The CDR3, as DNA: TGTGCCATCAGTGGGCAGGCTAGCTCCTACAATGAGCAGTTCTTC. As protein: CAISGQASSYNEQFF.

Comment on this clonotype: This beta chain is an unintended read in a library built for alpha chains; its size means little. V gene TRBV4-2 combines with J gene TRBJ2-6, with D possibly TRBD1 on 5 matching bases. From germline, CDR1 is LGHNA and CDR2 YNFKEQ. The CDR3 is 17 residues long. Trimming took off 1 base at V and 0 bases at J, with 10 bases between the two ends. CDR3 sequence (DNA): TGTGCCAGCAGCCAAGCAAGTACAGGCTCTGGGGCCAACGTCCTGACTTTC. Residues: CASSQASTGSGANVLTF.